These 26 T cell receptor beta chains were sequenced from one sample in a study of CD8 T cells in ankylosing spondylitis. TCRdb reprocessed the 5' RACE reads with MiXCR, giving one entry per CDR3 protein. The sample shows approximately 350,000 distinct CDR3 sequences, roughly 14% of them seen only once. What was sequenced was blood, either unsorted or a sorted T cell fraction (not recorded which). Source of these receptors: a male donor with ankylosing spondylitis or in good health (not recorded which).

This clonotype was seen a few times. The chain carries TRBV12-3 or TRBV12-4 and TRBJ2-5; D is perhaps TRBD2 (5 bases). V lost 3 bases, J lost 7 bases, and 12 bases lay in between. This CDR3 has 13 residues. This chain's CDR3 is CASSFEGTATQYF. The CDR3 nucleotides are TGTGCCAGCAGTTTTGAGGGCACGGCGACCCAGTACTTC.

V is TRBV5-1 and J is TRBJ2-5; tentative D call: TRBD2 (5 bases). Trimming took 2 bases from V and 0 from J, leaving 8 bases between them. Germline CDR1 and CDR2: SGHRS and YFSETQ. The CDR3 consists of 14 residues. CDR3 residues: CASSFGGHQETQYF. The CDR3 DNA sequence: TGCGCCAGCAGCTTCGGAGGACACCAAGAGACCCAGTACTTC.

A few counts support this clonotype. This sequence joins TRBV5-1 and TRBJ2-3; D is uncertain. Germline CDR1 reads SGHRS; CDR2 reads YFSETQ. The CDR3 is 16 residues long. Deletions cut 6 bases from V and 1 base from J, with 18 bases between. CDR3 amino acids: CASIDVGGFGTDTQYF. The CDR3 nucleotides read TGCGCCAGCATCGACGTGGGTGGGTTCGGCACAGATACGCAGTATTTT.

This clonotype has a handful of counts. The rearrangement links TRBV7-9 to TRBJ2-3; no clear D. The CDR3 totals 17 residues. Germline values: CDR1 SEHNR, CDR2 FQNEAQ (reference sequence). The germline V and J ends were trimmed by 1 base and 1 base, with 15 bases remaining between them. In DNA, the CDR3 is TGTGCCAGCAGCTTAGGTCGGGCGACCCTCCGCACAGATACGCAGTATTTT. This gives the protein CASSLGRATLRTDTQYF.

In regard to this clonotype: One end of the junction is discordant with germline, which a read error may explain. The V call is TRBV20-1, the J call TRBJ2-2, with D unresolved. Germline values: CDR1 DFQATT, CDR2 SNEGSKA (reference sequence). This CDR3 contains 15 residues. CDR3 residues: CCASLSPLRQGELFF. The CDR3 nucleotides read TGCTGTGCTAGTCTAAGCCCCTTAAGGCAGGGGGAGCTGTTTTTT.

The sample holds many counts of this clonotype. The V call is TRBV12-3 or TRBV12-4, the J call TRBJ1-5; 7 bases align to TRBD1. The J segment lost 2 bases and the V segment lost 5 bases, leaving 9 bases of the junction unmatched. The CDR3 spans 16 residues. CDR3 residues: CASSPKTGSGNQPQHF. The CDR3 bases are TGTGCCAGCAGTCCCAAGACAGGGTCGGGCAATCAGCCCCAGCATTTT.

This clonotype appeared a few times. The genes are TRBV5-1 and TRBJ2-1; D is uncertain. The germline V gene encodes CDR1 SGHRS and CDR2 YFSETQ. Trimming took off 0 bases at V and 7 bases at J, with 11 bases between the two ends. The CDR3 runs to 14 residues. The chain's CDR3 is CASSLADIGNEQFF. The DNA of the CDR3 is TGCGCCAGCAGCTTGGCGGATATTGGGAATGAGCAGTTCTTC. The full variable domain, in which reference TRBV5-1 and TRBJ2-1 provide the parts outside the CDR3, is KAGVTQTPRYLIKTRGQQVTLSCSPISGHRSVSWYQQTPGQGLQFLFEYFSETQRNKGNFPGRFSGRQFSNSRSEMNVSTLELGDSALYLCASSLADIGNEQFFGPGTRLTVL.

There are a few counts of this clonotype. The chain's CDR3 is CASSLRGGLDEQFF. As DNA, the CDR3 is TGTGCCAGCAGCTTGCGGGGGGGCCTGGATGAGCAGTTCTTC. This chain joins TRBV5-6 and TRBJ2-1; 8 positions agree with TRBD2. V was clipped by 1 base and J by 8 bases; unmatched bases: 5. Germline assignment: CDR1 SGHDT and CDR2 YYEEEE. CDR3 length: 14 amino acids.

The sample holds many counts of this clonotype. This sequence joins TRBV12-3 or TRBV12-4 and TRBJ2-3, with 11 bases lining up with TRBD1. The ends lost 5 bases at V and 8 bases at J; junction bases unmatched: 6. This CDR3 has 14 residues. CDR3 bases: TGTGCCAGCAGTCCCCTGGGACAGGGGGGTACGCAGTATTTT. Translating it yields CASSPLGQGGTQYF.

This chain uses TRBV12-3 or TRBV12-4 with TRBJ2-7, with no clear D. The V gene lost 4 bases and the J gene lost 0 bases, with 13 bases spanning the gap. CDR3 size: 15 residues. The DNA for the CDR3 is TGTGCCAGCAGTTCCTCCCGAATGTTCTCCTACGAGCAGTACTTC. The encoded protein is CASSSSRMFSYEQYF.

This clonotype turned up a few times. The chain has TRBV6-5 and TRBJ2-7, with TRBD2 matching over 13 bases. V dropped 2 bases and J dropped 4; count of bases not matched to a gene: 5. The CDR3 contains 16 residues. CDR1 MNHEY and CDR2 SVGAGI come from the germline V gene. This CDR3 is CASSYPGTSGMYEQYF. Written as DNA, the CDR3 is TGTGCCAGCAGTTACCCGGGGACTAGCGGGATGTACGAGCAGTACTTC.

In its sample, this clonotype was seen a few times. This chain joins TRBV12-3 or TRBV12-4 and TRBJ2-4; 13 nucleotides align to TRBD2. This CDR3 comprises 18 residues. Germline trimming cut 1 base from V and 2 bases from J; bases unmatched to any gene: 5. CDR3 loop: CASSLVLAGGRTKNIQYF. As DNA, the CDR3 is TGTGCCAGCAGTTTAGTACTAGCGGGGGGGCGAACCAAAAACATTCAGTACTTC.

With respect to this clonotype: The junction differs from germline at one of its ends, possibly a read error. V gene TRBV13 combines with J gene TRBJ2-5; 9 bases match TRBD1. The CDR3 runs 15 residues. The germline V gene has CDR1 PRHDT and CDR2 FYEKMQ (reference sequence). This CDR3 reads CASSSGTGNIGTQNF. The CDR3 region has the DNA TGTGCCAGCAGCTCCGGGACAGGGAATATTGGGACCCAGAACTTC.

The genes are TRBV25-1 and TRBJ2-1; a weak D match, TRBD1 (5 bases). Germline V gene data show CDR1 as MGHDK and CDR2 as SYGVNS. This CDR3 spans 13 amino acids. V lost 6 bases and J 5 bases, leaving 11 bases between the germline ends. DNA of the CDR3: TGTGCCAGCAGGGCAGGGATCCACAATGAGCAGTTCTTC. It encodes CASRAGIHNEQFF.

This clonotype has just a few counts. The CDR3 DNA reads as TGTGCCAGCAGTTACTCGAAAGGCTATGGCTACACCTTC. Translating gives CASSYSKGYGYTF. The V and J genes are TRBV6-5 and TRBJ1-2; D is unresolved. This CDR3 spans 13 amino acids. Germline values: CDR1 MNHEY, CDR2 SVGAGI. Deletions cut 0 bases from V and 4 bases from J, with 6 bases between.

This clonotype has a count of ten or more. The chain links TRBV5-1 to TRBJ2-3; a weak D match, TRBD2 (5 bases). Germline loops: CDR1 SGHRS, CDR2 YFSETQ. V was clipped by 4 bases and J by 3 bases, with 12 bases between them. This CDR3 is built from 14 residues. CDR3 in amino acids: CASSPNRGTDTQYF. DNA of the CDR3: TGCGCCAGCAGCCCCAACCGAGGGACAGATACGCAGTATTTT.

This chain connects TRBV12-3 or TRBV12-4 to TRBJ2-6; D is unclear. The germline V and J ends were trimmed by 3 bases and 4 bases, with 10 bases remaining between them. The CDR3 runs to 15 residues. The CDR3 region is CASSFWGAGANVLTF. CDR3 DNA: TGTGCCAGCAGTTTCTGGGGTGCCGGGGCCAACGTCCTGACTTTC.

This clonotype was seen only a few times. This sequence joins TRBV3-1 and TRBJ2-7; D remains unclear. With 0 bases removed from V and 0 bases from J, the gap between germline ends came to 9 bases. This CDR3 comprises 15 residues. The V gene's germline CDR1 is LGHDT and CDR2 YNNKEL (reference sequence). The CDR3: CASSQDASSSYEQYF. The CDR3 DNA reads TGTGCCAGCAGCCAAGATGCCTCGAGCTCCTACGAGCAGTACTTC.

There are a few counts of this clonotype. The chain links TRBV3-1 to TRBJ2-1, with 10 bases lining up with TRBD1. CDR3 length equals 16 residues. J gave up 4 bases and V 4 bases, and 7 bases lay outside the gene matches. Germline assignment: CDR1 LGHDT and CDR2 YNNKEL (reference sequence). CDR3 nucleotides: TGTGCCAGCAGCCCCCGACAGGGGGCATCATACAATGAGCAGTTCTTC. It translates to CASSPRQGASYNEQFF.

A few counts support this clonotype. The chain joins TRBV7-2 to TRBJ2-7, with 9 nucleotides matching TRBD1. The junction had 2 bases not matched to a gene; V was cut back by 1 base and J by 4 bases. Germline lookup yields CDR1 SGHTA and CDR2 FQGNSA. The CDR3 extends over 14 amino acids. Here the CDR3 reads CASSLVGQGYEQYF. The CDR3 DNA reads as TGTGCCAGCAGCTTAGTGGGACAGGGTTACGAGCAGTACTTC.

This clonotype was seen many times. The chain combines TRBV20-1 with TRBJ1-5; 7 bases line up with TRBD1. The CDR3 length is 13 residues. With 1 base clipped from V and 7 bases from J, the junction kept 4 bases outside the gene matches. Per the germline V gene, CDR1 is DFQATT and CDR2 is SNEGSKA (reference sequence). This chain's CDR3 is CSARGQGGQPQHF. DNA for the CDR3: TGCAGTGCTAGAGGACAGGGAGGACAGCCCCAGCATTTT.

The table lists this clonotype with many counts. The genes are TRBV12-3 or TRBV12-4 and TRBJ2-3; D is undetermined. CDR3 length: 11 residues. Trimming removed 7 bases at V and 5 bases at J, with 7 bases between. The chain's CDR3 is CASTERDTQYF. CDR3 nucleotides: TGTGCCAGCACAGAGCGAGATACGCAGTATTTT.

This clonotype occurred many times. The gene calls are TRBV10-3 and TRBJ2-3; the match to TRBD2 covers 11 bases. In germline, CDR1 is ENHRY, CDR2 SYGVKD. This CDR3 has 17 residues. V lost 7 bases and J lost 1; bases outside the gene matches: 10. CDR3 DNA sequence: TGTGCCATCATGCGGGAACTAGCGGGAGCTGGCACAGATACGCAGTATTTT. Translation: CAIMRELAGAGTDTQYF.

This clonotype showed up just a few times. The germline gene is not matched at one end of the junction; a read error may be the cause. The chain couples TRBV11-2 to TRBJ2-2, with D tentatively TRBD1 (7 bases). The CDR3 extends over 15 amino acids. Germline-derived CDR1 and CDR2 are SGHAT and FQNNGV. The CDR3 spells CASSLRGRDTGELFF. CDR3 bases: TGTGCCAGCAGCTTAAGGGGGCGGGACACCGGCGAGCTGTTTTTT.

V usage is TRBV12-3 or TRBV12-4 and J usage is TRBJ2-5, with TRBD2 matching 13 bases. The CDR3 consists of 14 residues. After removal of 7 bases from V and 5 bases from J, the junction contained 4 bases not matched to a gene. DNA for the CDR3: TGTGCCAGCACTCCGGGACTAGCGGGGGAGACCCAGTACTTC. Encoded protein: CASTPGLAGETQYF.

The chain is built from TRBV14 and TRBJ2-1, with D perhaps being TRBD1 or TRBD2 (5 bases each). The CDR3 runs to 16 residues. V was shortened by 4 bases and J by 4 bases, with 17 bases between the two germline ends. CDR1 is SGHDN and CDR2 is FVKESK in the germline V gene. The CDR3 is CASSPTAGANYNEQFF. The CDR3 bases are TGTGCCAGCAGCCCCACCGCCGGGGCCAATTACAATGAGCAGTTCTTC.